The T cell receptor beta chain under discussion was sequenced for a study of PD-L1 blockade in urothelial cancer. The wider study: The study started patients on atezolizumab around 2014, giving 1,200 mg intravenously every 3 weeks. Blood gave a median about 150,000 T cells.

Of note for this clone: Its target is not known.

CDR1 MNHNS and CDR2 SASEGT come from the germline V gene. Trimming took 0 bases from V and 5 from J, leaving 19 bases between them. This CDR3 region has 17 residues. As to time point: peripheral blood 6 weeks after treatment start. Sequencing used immunoSEQ multiplex PCR; TCRdb keeps in-frame clones, though not all of them. The table lists approximately 120,000 clones, roughly 83% of them singletons, with roughly 2.3% in the top ten. Findings of the study overall: Durable-benefit cases showed more tumor-associated blood clone expansion at 3 weeks.

The clonotype comes from a man aged 45-60 years with urothelial cancer. The source material was PBMCs, sampled around atezolizumab (anti-PD-L1) treatment. The chain is built from TRBV6-1 and TRBJ2-5, with a possible D match to TRBD2 (6 bases). The CDR3 DNA is TGTGCCAGCAGTGAAGCGCTTCTGGGGGGTCGGGGGGAGACCCAGTACTTC. Its translation: CASSEALLGGRGETQYF.